This T cell receptor (beta chain) was profiled in a study of shared clonotypes between healthy human individuals. Study-wide background: Aged between 18 and 49, the donors were a couple of women and three men. General study results and limits: Estimated richness values were generally larger in naive subsets than in memory subsets.

The CDR3 has 14 amino acids. V shed 1 base, J shed 2 bases, and the junction held 0 bases outside the gene matches. CDR1 SGHVS and CDR2 FQNEAQ come from the germline V gene. Concerning this clone itself: Antigen specificity is unknown.

Splitting of CD4+ cells produced CD45RA+ naive and CD45RA-negative memory subsets. The study ran the assay at deep level. This table comes from immunoSEQ multiplex PCR, and its TCRdb copy is limited to in-frame clones, with some not included. The top ten clones hold roughly 0.9% of a sample with about a million clones, 77% of them seen once. The sequence was obtained from a man between 18 and 29 years old in good health. Some clones in this sample may be carry-over from other donors' samples. This rearrangement joins TRBV7-8 to TRBJ2-5, with 8 nucleotides matching TRBD2. The sample taken for sequencing was memory CD4+ T cells from PBMCs. Subset specified: CD45RA-negative fraction. The CDR3 sequence is CASSLGLAQETQYF. In DNA form, the CDR3 reads TGTGCCAGCAGCTTAGGACTAGCGCAAGAGACCCAGTACTTC.